These 23 T cell receptor beta chains came from one sample sequenced in a study of cytomegalovirus exposure and HLA in healthy donors. The PCR had 60 Vbeta and 13 Jbeta primers. The repertoire was sequenced with immunoSEQ multiplex PCR; TCRdb's copy has only in-frame clones and lacks some. The table lists about 180,000 clones, more than 75% of them singletons, with over 2% in the top ten. Sequencing was carried out using PBMCs. Every receptor here comes from a young woman in good health and CMV-seropositive.

This sequence joins TRBV7-9 and TRBJ2-7; 8 bases align to TRBD1. Losses at the gene ends were 3 bases for V and 2 bases for J; bases not matched to a gene: 3. Germline CDR1 is SEHNR and CDR2 is FQNEAQ (reference sequence). The CDR3 extends over 14 amino acids. The CDR3 spells CASSFRDRPYEQYF. CDR3 DNA sequence: TGTGCCAGCAGCTTCCGGGACAGGCCCTACGAGCAGTACTTC.

CDR3 in DNA: TGCGCCAGCCGCCCCTCGGCAGGGGGCGGCTCACCCCTCCACTTT. This gives the protein CASRPSAGGGSPLHF. This chain links TRBV5-1 with TRBJ1-6; 8 positions agree with TRBD1. This CDR3 region has 15 residues. Trimming at V came to 7 bases and at J to 10 bases, leaving 13 bases not matched to a gene. Per the germline V gene, CDR1 is SGHRS and CDR2 is YFSETQ.

This clone was seen more than once but under ten times. The chain carries TRBV10-3 and TRBJ1-1; TRBD1 matches 7 bases. Germline-derived CDR1 and CDR2 are ENHRY and SYGVKD. This CDR3 is 14 amino acids long. The V and J ends lost 6 bases and 3 bases, in that order; junction bases with no gene match: 7. The chain's CDR3 is CAIRRQGVDTEAFF. DNA of the CDR3: TGTGCCATCAGGAGACAGGGAGTGGACACTGAAGCTTTCTTT.

This clone was counted only a few times. The chain carries TRBV7-8 and TRBJ2-7; 8 bases match TRBD2. CDR3 length: 16 amino acids. V dropped 5 bases and J dropped 3; count of bases not matched to a gene: 12. The germline V gene has CDR1 SGHVS and CDR2 FQNEAQ. CDR3 DNA sequence: TGTGCCAGCAGCCCCCGGGGGGGAAACCTAATCTACGAGCAGTACTTC. Its protein is CASSPRGGNLIYEQYF. Based on the CDR3 plus reference TRBV7-8 and TRBJ2-7, the full variable domain is GAGVSQSPRYKVAKRGQDVALRCDPISGHVSLFWYQQALGQGPEFLTYFQNEAQLDKSGLPSDRFFAERPEGSVSTLKIQRTQQEDSAVYLCASSPRGGNLIYEQYFGPGTRLTVT.

A word on this clone: The junction departs from germline at one end; a sequencing error may be responsible. The V and J genes are TRBV7-9 and TRBJ1-2, with D possibly matching TRBD1 (5 bases). CDR1 SEHNR and CDR2 FQNEAQ come from the germline V gene (reference sequence). The CDR3 extends over 12 amino acids. The CDR3 region has the DNA TGTTCCAGCAGTGCCGACAGCTATGGCTACACCTTC. This gives the protein CSSSADSYGYTF.

V usage is TRBV6-5 and J usage is TRBJ2-1; 9 nucleotides match TRBD2. Germline V gives CDR1 MNHEY, CDR2 SVGAGI. The CDR3 covers 15 residues. With 5 bases clipped from V and 5 bases from J, the junction kept 7 bases outside the gene matches. The chain's CDR3 is CASSGLAGAHNEQFF. CDR3 nucleotide sequence: TGTGCCAGCAGTGGATTAGCGGGGGCCCACAATGAGCAGTTCTTC.

The V gene is TRBV10-1, the J gene TRBJ2-5, with D tentatively TRBD2 (6 bases). V lost 0 bases to trimming and J lost 7 bases, with 12 bases between them. Germline V gene data show CDR1 as WNHNN and CDR2 as SYGVQD (reference sequence). This CDR3 has 14 residues. DNA for the CDR3: TGCGCCAGCAGTGAGTCAGGTGCCGGGGGGACCCAGTACTTC. It encodes CASSESGAGGTQYF.

The chain carries TRBV5-4 and TRBJ1-3, with D possibly matching TRBD1 (6 bases). The CDR3 has 14 residues. CDR1 and CDR2 from the germline V gene are SGHNT and YYREEE (reference sequence). Trimming shortened V by 2 bases and J by 6 bases, and 12 bases separated the two germline ends. CDR3 nucleotides: TGTGCCAGCAGCTTTACAGGGACATCAAACACCATATATTTT. Its translation: CASSFTGTSNTIYF. Supplemented by reference TRBV5-4 and TRBJ1-3, the full variable domain reads ETGVTQSPTHLIKTRGQQVTLRCSSQSGHNTVSWYQQALGQGPQFIFQYYREEENGRGNFPPRFSGLQFPNYSSELNVNALELDDSALYLCASSFTGTSNTIYFGEGSWLTVV.

The rearrangement joins TRBV5-6 to TRBJ2-3; 9 bases are a match to TRBD2. The V gene's germline CDR1 is SGHDT and CDR2 YYEEEE. The CDR3 has 17 amino acids. J lost 2 bases, V lost 0 bases, and 7 bases had no gene match. This CDR3 is CASSLEASGALTDTQYF. The CDR3 region has the DNA TGTGCCAGCAGCTTGGAGGCTAGCGGGGCCCTCACAGATACGCAGTATTTT.

Only one count was recorded for this clone. The chain combines TRBV10-2 with TRBJ2-3; 7 positions agree with TRBD2. CDR3 length: 15 amino acids. Looked up from germline, CDR1 is WSHSY and CDR2 is SAAADI. V shed 4 bases, J shed 1 base, and the junction held 5 bases outside the gene matches. The CDR3 DNA is TGCGCCAGCAGTGGGCCTAGCGGAGGCACAGATACGCAGTATTTT. Its protein is CASSGPSGGTDTQYF.

This chain uses TRBV2 with TRBJ1-5; 8 nucleotides agree with TRBD1. CDR1 SNHLY and CDR2 FYNNEI come from the germline V gene. The V gene end was trimmed by 5 bases and the J gene end by 4 bases; junction bases not matched to a gene: 7. The CDR3 spans 15 residues. In nucleotides, the CDR3 is TGTGCCAGCAGTAAGGACAGGGCCGGGAATCAGCCCCAGCATTTT. Translation: CASSKDRAGNQPQHF.

As DNA, the CDR3 is TGTGCCACCTCTACAGGGTTAGGCACTGAAGCTTTCTTT. Encoded protein: CATSTGLGTEAFF. The chain combines TRBV10-3 with TRBJ1-1; D perhaps matches TRBD1 (6 bases). Trimming stripped 10 bases from V and 4 bases from J, with 16 bases between. CDR3 length equals 13 residues. CDR1 is ENHRY and CDR2 is SYGVKD in the germline V gene.

J is TRBJ2-7 and V is TRBV4-2; D is unresolved. Germline assignment: CDR1 LGHNA and CDR2 YNFKEQ. With 4 bases removed from V and 6 bases from J, the gap between germline ends came to 10 bases. The CDR3 runs 12 residues. The CDR3 region has the DNA TGTGCCAGCAGCCGGCACCCCTCCGAGCAGTACTTC. Translating it yields CASSRHPSEQYF.

The CDR3 DNA reads TGCGCCAGCAGTGAGTCGCCGGGGGGGGTGGGGACCCAGTACTTC. Translated: CASSESPGGVGTQYF. The V call is TRBV10-1, the J call TRBJ2-5, with 8 bases matching TRBD2. V was pared by 0 bases and J by 7 bases, with 7 bases of the junction left unmatched. Germline V gene lookup returns CDR1 WNHNN and CDR2 SYGVQD (reference sequence). The CDR3 covers 15 residues.

This chain joins TRBV5-4 and TRBJ2-1; TRBD1 agrees at 9 bases. After removal of 3 bases from V and 14 bases from J, the junction contained 9 bases not matched to a gene. CDR1 and CDR2 (germline): SGHNT, YYREEE (reference sequence). The CDR3 is made up of 13 amino acids. The CDR3 DNA reads TGTGCCAGCAGCTGGGACAGGGATCAGCGAGAGTTCTTC. The encoded protein is CASSWDRDQREFF.

The rearrangement uses TRBV11-3 and TRBJ2-5; tentative D call: TRBD1 (6 bases). CDR1 is SGHNT, CDR2 YENEEA, per germline. The CDR3 spans 15 residues. The ends were cut back, 3 bases at V and 1 base at J, with 12 bases in the middle. The CDR3, as DNA: TGTGCCAGCAGCTTTGGGACACAACTCCAAGAGACCCAGTACTTC. This codes for CASSFGTQLQETQYF.

The rearrangement links TRBV14 to TRBJ1-2, with D possibly TRBD1 on 5 matching bases. Trimming shortened V by 0 bases and J by 4 bases, and 15 bases separated the two germline ends. Germline lookup yields CDR1 SGHDN and CDR2 FVKESK. The CDR3 spans 16 residues. CDR3 in amino acids: CASSQDEEGRGYGYTF. CDR3 coding DNA: TGTGCCAGCAGCCAAGATGAGGAGGGGCGCGGCTATGGCTACACCTTC.

The genes are TRBV7-2 and TRBJ2-2; no clear D. Germline CDR1 reads SGHTA; CDR2 reads FQGNSA. This CDR3 is built from 12 residues. Trimming took 5 bases from V and 9 from J, leaving 10 bases between them. The CDR3 nucleotides are TGTGCCAGCAGCCCGAGCCCCCGGGAGCTGTTTTTT. Translating it yields CASSPSPRELFF.

CDR3 sequence: CASSRQGNTEAFF. In nucleotides, the CDR3 is TGTGCCAGCAGTCGACAGGGGAACACTGAAGCTTTCTTT. This chain connects TRBV6-1 to TRBJ1-1; 7 positions match TRBD1. Germline loops: CDR1 MNHNS, CDR2 SASEGT. Germline trimming cut 5 bases from V and 1 base from J; bases unmatched to any gene: 1. The length of the CDR3 is 13 residues.

V and J are TRBV28 and TRBJ1-5; D is perhaps TRBD1 (5 bases). CDR1 and CDR2 (germline): MDHEN, SYDVKM. The CDR3 is 16 residues long. Deletions cut 5 bases from V and 7 bases from J, with 21 bases between. The CDR3 nucleotides are TGTGCCAGCAGTCCTCCCGGGGGAGGGACGGGACAGCCCCAGCATTTT. Its protein is CASSPPGGGTGQPQHF.

CDR3 in DNA: TGTGCCAGCAGCTTGTTAACAGACTATGGCTACACCTTC. As protein: CASSLLTDYGYTF. The chain combines TRBV5-6 with TRBJ1-2; D remains unclear. This CDR3 is built from 13 residues. Germline V gene data show CDR1 as SGHDT and CDR2 as YYEEEE. V lost 1 base, J lost 3 bases, and 7 bases lay in between.

The chain has TRBV9 and TRBJ1-6, with 9 bases matching TRBD1. The CDR3 runs 15 residues. Per the germline V gene, CDR1 is SGDLS and CDR2 is YYNGEE. The J segment lost 9 bases and the V segment lost 3 bases, leaving 7 bases of the junction unmatched. CDR3 in DNA: TGTGCCAGCAGCGCCCTCGACAGGGGGATTTCACCCCTCCACTTT. This translates into CASSALDRGISPLHF. Full variable domain (missing parts from reference TRBV9 and TRBJ1-6): DSGVTQTPKHLITATGQRVTLRCSPRSGDLSVYWYQQSLDQGLQFLIQYYNGEERAKGNILERFSAQQFPDLHSELNLSSLELGDSALYFCASSALDRGISPLHFGNGTRLTVT.

The gene calls are TRBV6-5 and TRBJ1-6; TRBD1 is a possible D gene (6 bases). The CDR3 consists of 13 residues. The germline V gene encodes CDR1 MNHEY and CDR2 SVGAGI. Trimming shortened V by 5 bases and J by 10 bases, and 12 bases separated the two germline ends. The CDR3 is CASSKGDGSPLHF. The CDR3 DNA follows: TGTGCCAGCAGTAAGGGGGATGGCTCACCCCTCCACTTT.